This is a list of T cell receptor beta chains from one sample in a study of control samples from healthy donors and cancer patients. Repertoires were generated with immunoSEQ multiplex PCR, while TCRdb's copy carries only in-frame clones and drops some. This sample has 390,000 or so clones, with 90% found just once. Material: PBMCs. These receptors were taken from a man aged 35 to 55 with head and neck cancer. The CDR3 runs from the conserved cysteine through the conserved F or W.

CAWTWTASSYEQYF,14,TRBJ2-7,TRBV30
CASSSVGTGPYEQYF,15,TRBJ2-7,TRBV28
CASSLGSTMSNQPQHF,16,TRBJ1-5,TRBV7-9
CAWGGRWETQYF,12,TRBJ2-5,TRBV30
CASKGQGLPNYGYTF,15,TRBJ1-2,TRBV28
CASRGQGASYEQYF,14,TRBJ2-7,TRBV2
CSHRVNTEAFF,11,TRBJ1-1,TRBV20-1
CASSEGQGANYGYTF,15,TRBJ1-2,TRBV9
CASIPWSSSYEQYF,14,TRBJ2-7,TRBV28
CASSTGQGGNQPQHF,15,TRBJ1-5,TRBV6-5
CASSLGQGERAFF,13,TRBJ1-1,TRBV12-3/TRBV12-4
CASSSGDYGYTF,12,TRBJ1-2,TRBV12-3/TRBV12-4
CASSGRDRGSPLHF,14,TRBJ1-6,TRBV9
CASSQLTGENTIYF,14,TRBJ1-3,TRBV4-1
CASSPRGMDSGNTIYF,16,TRBJ1-3,TRBV9
CASSLGGNNYEQYF,14,TRBJ2-7,TRBV7-6
CASLQQGALNQPQHF,15,TRBJ1-5,TRBV19
CASSSQGNYGYTF,13,TRBJ1-2,TRBV28
CASSLRRGISTDTQYF,16,TRBJ2-3,TRBV5-6
CASSQLPRGPESSGNTIYF,19,TRBJ1-3,TRBV4-2
CASSAGGGGLNTEAFF,16,TRBJ1-1,TRBV5-4
CSVEDPNTQINYGYTF,16,TRBJ1-2,TRBV29-1
CASSGRQITGELFF,14,TRBJ2-2,TRBV9
CASSPSGGAPNEQFF,15,TRBJ2-1,TRBV18
CASSVATKGPYNEQFF,16,TRBJ2-1,TRBV9
CASSQGYDIAVYEQYF,16,TRBJ2-7,TRBV3-1/TRBV3-2
CASSKPGLGNTEAFF,15,TRBJ1-1,TRBV6-5
CASSPSSYNEQFF,13,TRBJ2-1,TRBV7-3
CASPPGPDNVMETQYF,16,TRBJ2-5,TRBV18